This passage covers 16 T cell receptor beta chains from one sample sequenced in a study of blood T cell repertoires in COVID-19. TCRdb's copy holds only in-frame clones and misses some; the assay was immunoSEQ multiplex PCR. The data hold approximately 390,000 clones, with nearly 90% observed a single time. Sequencing was performed on peripheral blood. These receptors were taken from a man aged 18-30 years with active or convalescent COVID-19.

The chain uses TRBV27 and TRBJ1-6, with 10 bases fitting TRBD1. The CDR3 runs 15 residues. V gave up 5 bases and J gave up 6 bases; unmatched junction bases: 4. CDR1 is MNHEY and CDR2 is SMNVEV in the germline V gene (reference sequence). CDR3 nucleotides: TGTGCCAGCAGTCTGGGACAGGGGAGTAATTCACCCCTCCACTTT. It yields the protein CASSLGQGSNSPLHF.

This chain connects TRBV11-2 to TRBJ1-6; 8 positions agree with TRBD1. CDR1 and CDR2 from the germline V gene are SGHAT and FQNNGV. This CDR3 spans 14 amino acids. V dropped 5 bases and J dropped 7; count of bases not matched to a gene: 4. CDR3 residues: CASSAQGANSPLHF. The CDR3 DNA sequence: TGTGCCAGCAGCGCCCAGGGGGCCAATTCACCCCTCCACTTT.

In nucleotides, the CDR3 is TGTGCCAGCAGCCATTCTACCGAGCAGTACTTC. The encoded protein is CASSHSTEQYF. This sequence joins TRBV14 and TRBJ2-7, with D hard to call. Germline CDR1 is SGHDN and CDR2 is FVKESK. CDR3 length: 11 amino acids. V was shortened by 3 bases and J by 6 bases, with 6 bases between the two germline ends.

This clone was counted a single time. The chain employs TRBV9 and TRBJ2-1, with D tentatively TRBD1 (6 bases). The CDR3 runs to 12 residues. Trimming took 4 bases from V and 9 from J, leaving 11 bases between them. Germline lookup yields CDR1 SGDLS and CDR2 YYNGEE. The CDR3 sequence is CASSTTGTEQFF. CDR3 sequence (DNA): TGTGCCAGCAGCACTACAGGGACTGAGCAGTTCTTC.

The chain recombines TRBV6-4 with TRBJ1-2, with 9 bases identical to TRBD1. Germline CDR1 MRHNA, CDR2 SNTAGT. The ends lost 6 bases at V and 2 bases at J; junction bases unmatched: 10. The CDR3 runs to 16 residues. The CDR3 DNA follows: TGTGCCAGCAGAAAAACTACCGGGACAGGGAACTATGGCTACACCTTC. This gives the protein CASRKTTGTGNYGYTF.

The V and J genes are TRBV7-9 and TRBJ1-1; the D gene is possibly TRBD1 (5 bases). CDR1 SEHNR and CDR2 FQNEAQ come from the germline V gene (reference sequence). V gave up 5 bases and J gave up 4 bases, with 11 bases separating them. CDR3 size: 13 residues. In DNA form, the CDR3 reads TGTGCCAGCAGCCCCCCAGGGCGCACTGAAGCTTTCTTT. Amino acids: CASSPPGRTEAFF.

The gene calls are TRBV27 and TRBJ2-1; D unresolved. V lost 2 bases to trimming and J lost 0 bases, with 8 bases between them. Germline V gene sequence: CDR1 MNHEY, CDR2 SMNVEV (reference sequence). CDR3 size: 15 residues. The CDR3 coding sequence is TGTGCCAGCAGTTTACGACGGAGCTCCTACAATGAGCAGTTCTTC. This gives the protein CASSLRRSSYNEQFF.

This chain joins TRBV5-6 and TRBJ1-6, with D perhaps matching TRBD1 (5 bases). Trimming left V 6 bases short and J 4 bases short, with 17 bases between. The CDR3 has 16 residues. Germline V CDR1 and CDR2: SGHDT, YYEEEE. CDR3 in amino acids: CASTKGMTLYNSPLHF. CDR3 sequence (DNA): TGTGCCAGCACCAAGGGGATGACCCTGTATAATTCACCCCTCCACTTT.

Of note for this clone: Within the sample, other DNA sequences also encode this same CDR3. The V gene is TRBV18, the J gene TRBJ1-5; 7 positions agree with TRBD1. The V and J ends lost 0 bases and 2 bases, in that order; junction bases with no gene match: 1. This CDR3 has 15 residues. From germline, CDR1 is KGHSH and CDR2 LQKENI. The CDR3 sequence is CASSPPGTGNQPQHF. DNA of the CDR3: TGTGCCAGCTCACCACCAGGGACAGGCAATCAGCCCCAGCATTTT.

Only a few counts were recorded for this clone. The gene calls are TRBV7-2 and TRBJ1-2; 7 bases are a match to TRBD1. V shed 0 bases and J 5 bases; nucleotides not matched to a gene: 3. Germline-derived CDR1 and CDR2 are SGHTA and FQGNSA. The CDR3 covers 14 residues. The CDR3 coding sequence is TGTGCCAGCAGCTTAGCGCCAGGGGGATATGGCTACACCTTC. It translates to CASSLAPGGYGYTF.

The chain employs TRBV28 and TRBJ2-7, with 8 bases fitting TRBD2. The CDR3 is 15 amino acids. Germline assignment: CDR1 MDHEN and CDR2 SYDVKM. V lost 6 bases to trimming and J lost 1 base; unmatched junction nucleotides: 8. CDR3 nucleotide sequence: TGTGCCAGCAGGACCGAAGCGGGGGAGTCCTACGAGCAGTACTTC. Amino acid sequence: CASRTEAGESYEQYF.

The chain recombines TRBV6-4 with TRBJ2-1; TRBD2 agrees at 14 bases. The CDR3 has 15 residues. Germline CDR1 is MRHNA and CDR2 is SNTAGT. V shed 7 bases, J shed 6 bases, and the junction held 5 bases outside the gene matches. Here the CDR3 DNA reads TGTGCCAGCACTAGACTAGCGGGAGGGGTCAATGAGCAGTTCTTC. This encodes CASTRLAGGVNEQFF.

The V gene is TRBV4-3, the J gene TRBJ2-1, with 8 bases aligning to TRBD2. Germline V CDR1 and CDR2: LGHNA, YSLEER. J lost 8 bases, V lost 0 bases, and 9 bases had no gene match. This CDR3 has 16 residues. The CDR3 loop reads CASSQDSGTRHDEQFF. CDR3 nucleotides: TGCGCCAGCAGCCAAGATAGCGGGACTAGGCATGATGAGCAGTTCTTC.

This sequence joins TRBV15 and TRBJ1-4; TRBD1 might be the D (5 bases). V was pared by 0 bases and J by 2 bases, with 10 bases between. Per germline, CDR1 LNHNV and CDR2 YYDKDF (reference sequence). The CDR3 spans 16 residues. CDR3 region: CATSRDLRATNEKLFF. The CDR3 coding sequence is TGTGCCACCAGCAGAGATCTCAGGGCGACTAATGAAAAACTGTTTTTT.

The chain is built from TRBV19 and TRBJ1-1; 7 bases line up with TRBD1. The CDR3 extends over 14 amino acids. V lost 7 bases to trimming and J lost 6 bases; unmatched junction nucleotides: 11. Germline V gene sequence: CDR1 LNHDA, CDR2 SQIVND (reference sequence). The CDR3 sequence is CASITQGGISEAFF. CDR3 coding DNA: TGTGCCAGTATAACGCAGGGGGGTATCTCTGAAGCTTTCTTT.

The V gene is TRBV27, the J gene TRBJ1-1; 7 bases line up with TRBD1. V was pared by 6 bases and J by 2 bases, with 12 bases of the junction left unmatched. Looked up from germline, CDR1 is MNHEY and CDR2 is SMNVEV (reference sequence). This CDR3 is built from 16 residues. DNA for the CDR3: TGTGCCAGCAGACTAAACACCGGGACAGCCAACACTGAAGCTTTCTTT. It encodes CASRLNTGTANTEAFF.